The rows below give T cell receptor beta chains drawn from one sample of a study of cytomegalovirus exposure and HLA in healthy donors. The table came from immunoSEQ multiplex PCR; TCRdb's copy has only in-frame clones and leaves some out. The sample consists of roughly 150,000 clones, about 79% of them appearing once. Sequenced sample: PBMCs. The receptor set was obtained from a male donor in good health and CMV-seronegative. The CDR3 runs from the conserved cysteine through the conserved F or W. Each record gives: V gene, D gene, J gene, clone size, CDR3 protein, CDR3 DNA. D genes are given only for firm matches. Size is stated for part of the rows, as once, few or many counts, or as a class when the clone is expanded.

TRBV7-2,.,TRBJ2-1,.,CASSLGLGQGRSYNEQFF,TGTGCCAGCAGCTTAGGGCTGGGTCAGGGAAGGTCCTACAATGAGCAGTTCTTC
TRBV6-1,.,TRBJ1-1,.,CASSSGAPSEAFF,TGTGCCAGCAGCTCAGGGGCCCCGTCCGAAGCTTTCTTT
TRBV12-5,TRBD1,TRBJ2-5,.,CASGLGTGGRETQYF,TGTGCTAGTGGTTTGGGGACAGGGGGCAGGGAGACCCAGTACTTC
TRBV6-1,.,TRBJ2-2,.,CASIHSGLPGELFF,TGTGCCAGCATCCACTCGGGATTGCCGGGGGAGCTGTTTTTT
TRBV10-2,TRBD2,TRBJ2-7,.,CASRRSGSEQYF,TGCGCCAGCAGAAGGAGCGGGAGCGAGCAGTACTTC
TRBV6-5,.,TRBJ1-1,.,CASSYPGENTEAFF,TGTGCCAGCAGCTACCCGGGTGAGAACACTGAAGCTTTCTTT
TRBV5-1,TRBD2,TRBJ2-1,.,CASSLVPLSGAYNEQFF,TGCGCCAGCAGCTTGGTACCCCTTAGCGGGGCCTACAATGAGCAGTTCTTC
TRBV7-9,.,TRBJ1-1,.,CASSLADNEAFF,TGTGCCAGCAGCTTGGCAGATAATGAAGCTTTCTTT
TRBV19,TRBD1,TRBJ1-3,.,CASRQGAGNTIYF,TGTGCCAGCCGACAGGGGGCTGGAAACACCATATATTTT
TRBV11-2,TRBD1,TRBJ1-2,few,CASSLGPTGSYGYTF,TGTGCCAGCAGCCTCGGACCGACAGGGTCTTATGGCTACACCTTC
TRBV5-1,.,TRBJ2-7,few,CASRATGAYEQYF,TGCGCCAGCAGAGCGACGGGGGCCTACGAGCAGTACTTC
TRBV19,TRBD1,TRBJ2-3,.,CASSTGQGSTDTQYF,TGTGCCAGTAGTACCGGACAGGGGAGTACAGATACGCAGTATTTT
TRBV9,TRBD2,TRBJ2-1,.,CASSVAGLAGYNEQFF,TGTGCCAGCAGCGTAGCGGGACTAGCGGGATACAATGAGCAGTTCTTC
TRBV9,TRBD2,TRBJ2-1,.,CASSVVSGGAGEQFF,TGTGCCAGCAGCGTAGTGAGCGGGGGGGCGGGGGAGCAGTTCTTC
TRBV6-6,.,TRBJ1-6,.,CASSYLGQESPLHF,TGTGCCAGCAGTTACCTGGGGCAGGAGTCACCCCTCCACTTT
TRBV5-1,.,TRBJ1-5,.,CASSPDSYQPQHF,TGCGCCAGCAGCCCTGACAGTTATCAGCCCCAGCATTTT
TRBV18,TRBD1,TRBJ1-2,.,CASSPDRDYGYTF,TGTGCCAGCTCACCGGACAGGGACTATGGCTACACCTTC
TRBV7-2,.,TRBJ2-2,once,CASSLRGLNTGELFF,TGTGCCAGCAGCTTGAGGGGACTTAACACCGGGGAGCTGTTTTTT
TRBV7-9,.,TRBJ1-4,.,CASSTGTLNEKLFF,TGTGCCAGCAGCACCGGGACACTAAATGAAAAACTGTTTTTT
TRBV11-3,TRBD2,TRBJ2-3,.,CASSSRTSGRADTQYF,TGTGCCAGCAGCTCGCGGACTAGCGGGAGAGCAGATACGCAGTATTTT
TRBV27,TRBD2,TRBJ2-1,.,CASLGGDEQFF,TGTGCCAGCTTGGGAGGGGATGAGCAGTTCTTC
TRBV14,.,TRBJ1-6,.,CASSLLTATYNSPLHF,TGTGCCAGCAGCCTATTGACAGCGACCTATAATTCACCCCTCCACTTT
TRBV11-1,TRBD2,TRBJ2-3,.,CASSWQGLAGGADTQYF,TGTGCCAGCAGCTGGCAGGGACTAGCGGGAGGCGCAGATACGCAGTATTTT
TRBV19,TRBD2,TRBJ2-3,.,CASSISGSSTDTQYF,TGTGCCAGTAGTATTAGCGGGTCTAGCACAGATACGCAGTATTTT
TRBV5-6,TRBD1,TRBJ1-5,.,CASSLTRVDRGHQPQHF,TGTGCCAGCAGCTTGACCAGAGTGGACAGGGGGCATCAGCCCCAGCATTTT
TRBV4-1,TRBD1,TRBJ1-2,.,CASSRTGGAWNGYTF,TGCGCCAGCAGCCGGACAGGGGGCGCGTGGAATGGCTACACCTTC
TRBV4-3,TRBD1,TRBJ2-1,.,CASSQEIPRQGAVEQFF,TGCGCCAGCAGCCAAGAAATTCCGAGACAGGGGGCGGTTGAGCAGTTCTTC
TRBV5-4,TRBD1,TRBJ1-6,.,CASSSSTGNNSPLHF,TGTGCCAGCAGTTCATCGACAGGGAATAATTCACCCCTCCACTTT
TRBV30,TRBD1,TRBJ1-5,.,CAWSLDRGSNQPQHF,TGTGCCTGGAGTTTGGACAGGGGTAGCAATCAGCCCCAGCATTTT
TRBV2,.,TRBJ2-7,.,CASTAGRPYEQYF,TGTGCCAGCACAGCGGGTCGCCCCTACGAGCAGTACTTC
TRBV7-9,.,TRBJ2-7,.,CASSTRTETYEQYF,TGTGCCAGCAGCACCCGGACAGAAACCTACGAGCAGTACTTC
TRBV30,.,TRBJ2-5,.,CAWSQNRETQYF,TGTGCCTGGAGTCAGAACAGAGAGACCCAGTACTTC
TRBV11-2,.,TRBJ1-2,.,CASSFPGGPYGYTF,TGTGCCAGCAGCTTCCCCGGGGGGCCGTATGGCTACACCTTC
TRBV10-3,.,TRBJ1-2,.,CAIANITGYGYTF,TGTGCCATCGCCAATATTACGGGGTATGGCTACACCTTC
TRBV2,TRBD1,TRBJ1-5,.,CASSLQGALNQPQHF,TGTGCCAGCAGCTTACAGGGGGCCTTGAATCAGCCCCAGCATTTT
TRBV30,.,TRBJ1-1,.,CAWTGVGHTLMNTEAFF,TGTGCCTGGACTGGAGTCGGACATACGCTCATGAACACTGAAGCTTTCTTT
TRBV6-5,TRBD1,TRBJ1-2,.,CATDRGLGYTF,TGTGCCACGGACAGGGGGCTGGGCTACACCTTC
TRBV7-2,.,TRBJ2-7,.,CASSSTYEQYF,TGTGCCAGCAGCTCGACTTACGAGCAGTACTTC
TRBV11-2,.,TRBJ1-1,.,CASSPARTVNTEAFF,TGTGCCAGCAGCCCCGCCAGGACAGTGAACACTGAAGCTTTCTTT
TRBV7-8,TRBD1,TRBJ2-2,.,CASSFGTANTGELFF,TGTGCCAGCAGCTTCGGGACAGCGAACACCGGGGAGCTGTTTTTT
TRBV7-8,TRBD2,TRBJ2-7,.,CASSLVPGLAGAGYEQYF,TGTGCCAGCAGCTTGGTCCCGGGACTAGCGGGAGCGGGCTACGAGCAGTACTTC
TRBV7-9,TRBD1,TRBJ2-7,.,CASSLQAGQGRHEQYF,TGTGCCAGCAGCTTACAGGCGGGACAGGGAAGGCACGAGCAGTACTTC
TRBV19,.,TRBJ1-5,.,CASRLGEGWGNQPQHF,TGTGCCAGTAGATTGGGGGAGGGATGGGGCAATCAGCCCCAGCATTTT
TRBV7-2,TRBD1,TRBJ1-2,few,CASSSQGAGGYTF,TGTGCCAGCAGCTCCCAGGGGGCGGGAGGCTACACCTTC
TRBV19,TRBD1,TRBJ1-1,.,CASRTRDRGSEAFF,TGTGCCAGTAGGACCCGGGACAGGGGGTCTGAAGCTTTCTTT
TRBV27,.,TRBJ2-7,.,CASSLGRGLVYEQYF,TGTGCCAGCAGTTTAGGCAGGGGCCTAGTCTACGAGCAGTACTTC
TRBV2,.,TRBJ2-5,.,CASNEMTRWQETQYF,TGTGCCAGCAACGAAATGACTAGGTGGCAAGAGACCCAGTACTTC
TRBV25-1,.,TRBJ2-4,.,CASSAGGLAKNIQYF,TGTGCCAGCAGTGCCGGGGGATTAGCCAAAAACATTCAGTACTTC
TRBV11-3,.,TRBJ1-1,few,CASRREREAFF,TGTGCCAGCAGACGGGAACGGGAAGCTTTCTTT
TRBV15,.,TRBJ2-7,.,CATSRGLEDEQYF,TGTGCCACCAGCAGAGGACTGGAGGACGAGCAGTACTTC
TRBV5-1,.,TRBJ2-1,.,CASSGAVGGHYNEQFF,TGCGCCAGCAGCGGGGCCGTCGGGGGTCACTACAATGAGCAGTTCTTC
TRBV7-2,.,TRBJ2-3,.,CASSLGAGARTDTQYF,TGTGCCAGCAGCTTAGGGGCGGGGGCCCGCACAGATACGCAGTATTTT
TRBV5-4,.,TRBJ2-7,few,CASSRSNGQGKFEQYF,TGTGCCAGCAGCAGGAGCAATGGGCAGGGAAAATTCGAGCAGTACTTC
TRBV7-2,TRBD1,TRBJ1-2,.,CASSDGQGLGYTF,TGTGCCAGCAGTGATGGACAGGGTCTTGGCTACACCTTC
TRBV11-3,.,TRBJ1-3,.,CASSAGLSGNTIYF,TGTGCCAGCAGCGCAGGACTCTCTGGAAACACCATATATTTT